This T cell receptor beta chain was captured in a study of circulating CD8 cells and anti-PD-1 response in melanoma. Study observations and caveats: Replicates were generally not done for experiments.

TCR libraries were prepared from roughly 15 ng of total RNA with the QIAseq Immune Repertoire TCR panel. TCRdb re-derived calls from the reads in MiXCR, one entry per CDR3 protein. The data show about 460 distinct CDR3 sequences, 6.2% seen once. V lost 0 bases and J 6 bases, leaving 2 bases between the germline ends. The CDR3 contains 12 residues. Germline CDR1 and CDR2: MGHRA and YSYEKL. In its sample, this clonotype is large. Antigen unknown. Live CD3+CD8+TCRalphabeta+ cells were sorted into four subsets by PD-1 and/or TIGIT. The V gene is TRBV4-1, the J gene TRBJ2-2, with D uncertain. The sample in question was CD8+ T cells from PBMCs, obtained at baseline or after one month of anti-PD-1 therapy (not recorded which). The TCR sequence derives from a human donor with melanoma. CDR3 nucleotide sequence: TGCGCCAGCAGCCAAGAAGCCGGGGAGCTGTTTTTT. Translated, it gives CASSQEAGELFF.